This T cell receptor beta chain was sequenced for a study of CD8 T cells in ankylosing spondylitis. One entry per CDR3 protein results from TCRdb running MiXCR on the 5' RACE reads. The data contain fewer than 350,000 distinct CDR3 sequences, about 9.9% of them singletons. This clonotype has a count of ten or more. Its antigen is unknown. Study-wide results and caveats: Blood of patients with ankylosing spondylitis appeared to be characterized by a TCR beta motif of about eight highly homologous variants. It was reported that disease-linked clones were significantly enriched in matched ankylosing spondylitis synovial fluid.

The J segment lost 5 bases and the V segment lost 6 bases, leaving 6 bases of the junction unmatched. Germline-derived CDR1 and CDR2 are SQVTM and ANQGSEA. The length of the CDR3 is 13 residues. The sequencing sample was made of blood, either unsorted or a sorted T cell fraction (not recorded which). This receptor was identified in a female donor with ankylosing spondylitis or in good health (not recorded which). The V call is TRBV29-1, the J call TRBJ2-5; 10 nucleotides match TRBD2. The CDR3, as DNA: TGCAGCGTCCTAGCGGGAGCTGTGGAGACCCAGTACTTC. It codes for CSVLAGAVETQYF.